The sequence of this TCR beta chain was determined in a study of cytomegalovirus exposure and HLA in healthy donors. Study-level information: Unique TCRs numbering some 93 million, obtained from HLA-typed donors, made up an early data release.

PCR involved 60 Vbeta and 13 Jbeta primers. The table came from immunoSEQ multiplex PCR; TCRdb's copy has only in-frame clones and leaves some out. The repertoire holds some 110,000 clones, 77% seen once, with 9.5% to 15% in the top ten. This CDR3 has 14 amino acids. Trimming stripped 2 bases from V and 3 bases from J, with 10 bases between. Germline lookup yields CDR1 SGHAT and CDR2 FQNNGV. Sequencing was done on a sample of PBMCs. The TCR comes from a woman between 35 and 50 years old in good health and CMV-seropositive. This chain links TRBV11-2 with TRBJ1-2; D is uncertain. Written as DNA, the CDR3 is TGTGCCAGCAGCTTATCGTCGGGGTACTATGGCTACACCTTC. Residues: CASSLSSGYYGYTF. The full variable domain, rest sourced from reference TRBV11-2 and TRBJ1-2, is EAGVAQSPRYKIIEKRQSVAFWCNPISGHATLYWYQQILGQGPKLLIQFQNNGVVDDSQLPKDRFSAERLKGVDSTLKIQPAKLEDSAVYLCASSLSSGYYGYTFGSGTRLTVV.